The 8 T cell receptor beta chains below were found in one sample sequenced in a study of T-cell memory formation after mild COVID-19. TCRdb itself ran the 5' RACE reads through MiXCR, one entry per CDR3 protein. The repertoire has under 550,000 distinct CDR3 sequences, approximately 19% of them found once; the top ten carry roughly 21%. Source material: PBMCs or a T cell subset sorted from them (not recorded which). The receptors come from a young man who had mild COVID-19 (a few samples of this study predate the infection). Cell type and time point are not known.

The chain joins TRBV10-2 to TRBJ2-3; D ambiguous. Trimming pared 3 bases from V and 1 base from J, leaving 11 bases between. Germline-derived CDR1 and CDR2 are WSHSY and SAAADI. This CDR3 has 15 residues. Written as DNA, the CDR3 is TGCGCCAGCAGTGATCCTTCCCGGGGCACAGATACGCAGTATTTT. Protein: CASSDPSRGTDTQYF.

This clonotype occurred a few times. V usage is TRBV20-1 and J usage is TRBJ1-1, with a weak D call TRBD1 (6 bases). This CDR3 is built from 14 residues. V was trimmed by 6 bases and J by 4 bases, leaving 18 bases between them. CDR1 DFQATT and CDR2 SNEGSKA come from the germline V gene (reference sequence). The CDR3: CSAIGGVGSTEAFF. The CDR3 region has the DNA TGCAGTGCCATTGGGGGCGTGGGGAGCACTGAAGCTTTCTTT.

This clonotype has a handful of counts. The chain couples TRBV5-5 to TRBJ2-3; the D is unclear. Germline V gene lookup returns CDR1 SGHKS and CDR2 YYEKEE (reference sequence). The length of the CDR3 is 15 residues. V was clipped by 0 bases and J by 0 bases, with 8 bases between them. In DNA form, the CDR3 reads TGTGCCAGCAGCTTGGTTTCTAAAAGCACAGATACGCAGTATTTT. This gives the protein CASSLVSKSTDTQYF.

This clonotype was counted a few times. V gene TRBV9 combines with J gene TRBJ2-3; D might be TRBD1 (5 bases). The CDR3 length is 16 residues. V gave up 0 bases and J gave up 7 bases, with 18 bases separating them. Per germline, CDR1 SGDLS and CDR2 YYNGEE. The CDR3 protein is CASSVGGPLDRNTQYF. The DNA for the CDR3 is TGTGCCAGCAGCGTAGGGGGCCCCTTGGATAGGAATACGCAGTATTTT.

This clonotype was counted only a few times. The chain carries TRBV7-9 and TRBJ2-5; 8 positions match TRBD1. The CDR3 runs 15 residues. The V and J ends lost 5 bases and 2 bases, in that order; junction bases with no gene match: 7. The germline V gene has CDR1 SEHNR and CDR2 FQNEAQ (reference sequence). Here the CDR3 DNA reads TGTGCCAGCAGCACCGGACAGGGTTGGCAAGAGACCCAGTACTTC. The encoded protein is CASSTGQGWQETQYF. The whole variable domain, filled in from reference TRBV7-9 and TRBJ2-5, reads DTGVSQNPRHKITKRGQNVTFRCDPISEHNRLYWYRQTLGQGPEFLTYFQNEAQLEKSRLLSDRFSAERPKGSFSTLEIQRTEQGDSAMYLCASSTGQGWQETQYFGPGTRLLVL.

This clonotype was observed a handful of times. This sequence joins TRBV19 and TRBJ2-2, with D maybe TRBD2 (6 bases). The germline V gene has CDR1 LNHDA and CDR2 SQIVND (reference sequence). The V end lost 3 bases, the J end lost 4 bases, and 9 bases lay between the germline ends. The CDR3 is 14 amino acids. The CDR3 sequence is CASSILGGTGELFF. The CDR3, as DNA: TGTGCCAGTAGTATTCTGGGAGGCACCGGGGAGCTGTTTTTT.

This clonotype came up a few times. The chain recombines TRBV12-3 or TRBV12-4 with TRBJ2-5; D gene ambiguous. The ends were cut back, 6 bases at V and 2 bases at J, with 7 bases in the middle. The CDR3 loop spans 12 amino acids. The CDR3 reads CASSQIQETQYF. CDR3 nucleotide sequence: TGTGCCAGCAGCCAAATACAAGAGACCCAGTACTTC.

There are a few counts of this clonotype. The chain recombines TRBV4-3 with TRBJ1-4; D not certain. Trimming took 0 bases from V and 8 from J, leaving 13 bases between them. The CDR3 totals 15 residues. Germline loops: CDR1 LGHNA, CDR2 YSLEER. The chain's CDR3 is CASSQEFSPREKLFF. Written as DNA, the CDR3 is TGCGCCAGCAGCCAAGAATTCAGCCCACGAGAAAAACTGTTTTTT.